This TCR beta chain was sequenced in a study of cytomegalovirus exposure and HLA in healthy donors. Study results and limitations: Most TCR sequences were seen very rarely across donors, but some public TCRs occurred in many. Presence/absence analyses took donor sequencing depth as roughly uniform.

The V gene end was trimmed by 4 bases and the J gene end by 0 bases; junction bases not matched to a gene: 5. The CDR3 runs 16 residues. Germline V CDR1 and CDR2: MNHNS, SASEGT. The PCR ran on 60 Vbeta and 13 Jbeta primers. Profiling relied on immunoSEQ multiplex PCR, and the TCRdb table lists in-frame clones only, not all of them. The sample includes a few hundred thousand clones, 65% to 75% seen only once; the top ten take approximately 1.9%. Notes on this clone: Its antigen is as yet unknown.

Material for sequencing was PBMCs. The chain has TRBV6-1 and TRBJ2-7; 11 bases match TRBD1. The source of this sequence is a woman aged 25-40 years in good health and CMV-seronegative. CDR3 in DNA: TGTGCCAGCAGTGCGGCCGGGACAGGGGGCTCCTACGAGCAGTACTTC. Translating it yields CASSAAGTGGSYEQYF.